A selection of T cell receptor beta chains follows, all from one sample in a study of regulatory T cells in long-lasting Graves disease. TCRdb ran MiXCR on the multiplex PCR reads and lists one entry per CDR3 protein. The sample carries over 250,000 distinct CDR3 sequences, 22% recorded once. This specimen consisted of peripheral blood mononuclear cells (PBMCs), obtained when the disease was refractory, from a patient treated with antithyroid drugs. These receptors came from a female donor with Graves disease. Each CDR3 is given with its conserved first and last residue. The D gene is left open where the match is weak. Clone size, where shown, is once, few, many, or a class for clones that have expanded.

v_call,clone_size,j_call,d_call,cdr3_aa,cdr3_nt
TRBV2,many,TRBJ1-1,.,CASSGGVEAFF,TGTGCCAGCAGTGGAGGGGTAGAAGCTTTCTTT
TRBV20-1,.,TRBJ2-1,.,CSANRVNLRNEQFF,TGCAGTGCTAACCGGGTCAACCTTCGCAATGAGCAGTTCTTC
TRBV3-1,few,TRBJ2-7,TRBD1,CASSQALGQGRWEQYF,TGTGCCAGCAGCCAAGCCCTAGGACAGGGACGTTGGGAGCAGTACTTC
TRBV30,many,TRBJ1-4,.,CACRAGVGEKLFF,TGTGCCTGCCGTGCCGGGGTGGGTGAAAAACTGTTTTTT
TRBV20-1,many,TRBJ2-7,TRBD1,CSARPGQGYEQYF,TGCAGTGCTAGACCGGGACAGGGGTACGAGCAGTACTTC
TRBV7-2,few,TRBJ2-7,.,CASSLFASGIGSYEQYF,TGTGCCAGCAGCTTATTCGCGTCGGGGATCGGCTCCTACGAGCAGTACTTC
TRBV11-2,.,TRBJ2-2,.,CASSIIPMGSGELFF,TGTGCCAGCAGCATTATCCCCATGGGTAGCGGGGAGCTGTTTTTT
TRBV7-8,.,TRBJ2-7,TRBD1,CASSPGQAYSYEQYF,TGTGCCAGCAGCCCCGGACAGGCGTACTCCTACGAGCAGTACTTC
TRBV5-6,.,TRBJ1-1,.,CASSPRVGTEAFF,TGTGCCAGCAGCCCCAGGGTAGGAACTGAAGCTTTCTTT
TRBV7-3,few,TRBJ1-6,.,CASSLRPQGSNSPLHF,TGTGCCAGCAGCTTACGACCACAGGGTAGCAATTCACCCCTCCACTTT
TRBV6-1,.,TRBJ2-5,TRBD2,CASTQGTSGIPFPQYF,TGTGCCAGCACCCAAGGGACTAGCGGGATCCCCTTCCCCCAGTACTTC
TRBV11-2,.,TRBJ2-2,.,CASSRSSGNTGELFF,TGTGCCAGCAGCCGAAGTAGCGGGAACACCGGGGAGCTGTTTTTT
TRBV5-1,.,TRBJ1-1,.,CASSLEPAGAEAFF,TGCGCCAGCAGCTTGGAACCCGCAGGCGCTGAAGCTTTCTTT
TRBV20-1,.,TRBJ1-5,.,CSAITPESQYSNQPQHF,TGCAGTGCTATCACCCCAGAAAGTCAGTATAGCAATCAGCCCCAGCATTTT
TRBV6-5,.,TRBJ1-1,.,CASSSPGAKTPEAFF,TGTGCCAGCAGTTCCCCCGGAGCAAAGACCCCCGAAGCTTTCTTT
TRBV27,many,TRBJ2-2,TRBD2,CASSFGLAGYTGELFF,TGTGCCAGCAGTTTCGGACTAGCGGGATACACCGGGGAGCTGTTTTTT
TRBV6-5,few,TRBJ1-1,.,CASSYSLALGAEAFF,TGTGCCAGCAGTTACTCCTTAGCCCTTGGGGCTGAAGCTTTCTTT
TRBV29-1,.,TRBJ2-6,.,CSALGANSGANVLTF,TGCAGCGCTCTAGGCGCAAACTCTGGGGCCAACGTCCTGACTTTC
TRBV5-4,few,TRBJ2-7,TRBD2,CASSFSLREGQDEQYF,TGTGCCAGCAGCTTCAGTTTGCGGGAGGGCCAGGACGAGCAGTACTTC
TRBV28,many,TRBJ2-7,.,CASSLPTGTRIFYEQYF,TGTGCCAGCAGTTTACCAACCGGGACAAGGATCTTCTACGAGCAGTACTTC
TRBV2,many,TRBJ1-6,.,CAITTGNSPLHF,TGTGCCATCACGACAGGCAATTCACCCCTCCACTTT
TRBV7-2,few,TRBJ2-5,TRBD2,CASSRPHGLAGVQETQYF,TGTGCCAGCAGCCGCCCCCACGGACTAGCGGGAGTCCAAGAGACCCAGTACTTC
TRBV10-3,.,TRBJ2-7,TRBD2,CAISAIKFTRTSGFSYEQYF,TGTGCCATCAGTGCAATTAAATTCACAAGGACTAGCGGATTCTCCTACGAGCAGTACTTC
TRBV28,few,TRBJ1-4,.,CASSVGPFRGATNEKLFF,TGTGCCAGCAGTGTGGGTCCCTTCCGGGGCGCAACTAATGAAAAACTGTTTTTT
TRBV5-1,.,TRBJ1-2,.,CASSLVADYGYTF,TGCGCCAGCAGCTTGGTGGCGGACTATGGCTACACCTTC
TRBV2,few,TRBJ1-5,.,CASKPGSNQPQHF,TGTGCCAGCAAACCTGGGAGCAATCAGCCCCAGCATTTT
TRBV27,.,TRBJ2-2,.,CASSLIVGNPLRTGELFF,TGTGCCAGCAGTTTAATTGTAGGGAACCCCCTAAGGACCGGGGAGCTGTTTTTT
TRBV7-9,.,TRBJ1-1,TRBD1,CASSPVTGEIEAFF,TGTGCCAGCAGCCCAGTGACAGGGGAAATTGAAGCTTTCTTT
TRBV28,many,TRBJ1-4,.,CASSSTGEKLFF,TGTGCCAGCAGTTCGACCGGCGAAAAACTGTTTTTT
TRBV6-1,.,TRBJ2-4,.,CATSPGVNIQYF,TGTGCCACCTCTCCAGGGGTGAACATTCAGTACTTC
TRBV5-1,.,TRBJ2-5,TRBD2,CASSLVGLAFETQYF,TGCGCCAGCAGCTTGGTGGGACTAGCGTTTGAGACCCAGTACTTC
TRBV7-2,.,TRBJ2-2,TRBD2,CASSLALAGGPRFTGELFF,TGTGCCAGCAGCTTAGCGCTAGCGGGAGGCCCGAGGTTCACCGGGGAGCTGTTTTTT
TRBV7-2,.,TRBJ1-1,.,CASSRLRGANAFF,TGTGCCAGCAGCCGACTCCGAGGGGCGAATGCTTTCTTT
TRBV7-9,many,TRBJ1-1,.,CASSLGRNTEAFF,TGTGCCAGCAGCTTAGGACGGAACACTGAAGCTTTCTTT
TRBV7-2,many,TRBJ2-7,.,CASSLGSREGSYEQYF,TGTGCCAGCAGCCTAGGCTCGCGCGAAGGCTCCTACGAGCAGTACTTC
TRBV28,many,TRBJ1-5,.,CASRRGVYSNQPQHF,TGTGCCAGCAGGAGAGGAGTTTATAGCAATCAGCCCCAGCATTTT
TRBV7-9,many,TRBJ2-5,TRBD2,CASCTSGQETQYF,TGTGCCAGCTGTACTAGCGGACAAGAGACCCAGTACTTC
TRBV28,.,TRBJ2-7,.,CASSPNSYEQHF,TGTGCCAGCAGTCCAAACAGCTACGAGCAGCACTTC
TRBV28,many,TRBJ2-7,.,CASSLSGSRAHEQYF,TGTGCCAGCAGTTTATCGGGGAGTAGGGCCCACGAGCAGTACTTC
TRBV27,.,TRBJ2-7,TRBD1,CASSLQGASEQYF,TGTGCCAGCAGTTTACAGGGGGCTAGTGAGCAGTACTTC
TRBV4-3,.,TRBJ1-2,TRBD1,CASSDRGLYGYTF,TGCGCCAGCAGCGACAGGGGGCTTTATGGCTACACCTTC
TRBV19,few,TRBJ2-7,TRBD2,CASSSSGRLNSYEQYF,TGTGCCAGTAGTTCGAGCGGGAGGCTAAATTCCTACGAGCAGTACTTC
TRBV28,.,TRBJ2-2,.,CASSFGHTNTGELFF,TGTGCCAGCAGTTTCGGACACACGAACACCGGGGAGCTGTTTTTT
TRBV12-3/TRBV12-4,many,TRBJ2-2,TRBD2,CASSLWRIAGTTGELFF,TGTGCCAGCAGTTTGTGGAGGATAGCGGGAACCACCGGGGAGCTGTTTTTT